These 8 T cell receptor beta chains were all obtained from the same sample, sequenced in a study of blood T cell repertoires in COVID-19. Using immunoSEQ multiplex PCR, the repertoire was profiled, and TCRdb retains in-frame clones only, with some absent. Of about 440,000 clones listed, about nine tenths are singletons. Sequenced input: peripheral blood. These receptors were collected from a woman in her fifties or sixties with COVID-19, enrolled during active disease.

The chain joins TRBV9 to TRBJ2-7; TRBD2 aligns across 7 bases. V lost 0 bases and J lost 2; bases outside the gene matches: 5. Germline CDR1 is SGDLS and CDR2 is YYNGEE. The CDR3 consists of 15 residues. CDR3 DNA sequence: TGTGCCAGCAGCGTAGGGGGGGGAACGGCCTACGAGCAGTACTTC. It codes for CASSVGGGTAYEQYF.

The genes are TRBV6-4 and TRBJ1-4, with 7 bases fitting TRBD1. Losses at the gene ends were 5 bases for V and 3 bases for J; bases not matched to a gene: 6. The CDR3 runs 15 residues. Germline V lookup: CDR1 MRHNA, CDR2 SNTAGT. The CDR3 here is CASSKEGAANEKLFF. The CDR3 DNA follows: TGTGCCAGCAGTAAGGAGGGGGCTGCTAATGAAAAACTGTTTTTT.

In DNA form, the CDR3 reads TGCGCCAGCAGCATGATGGGACAGGGGAACACTGAAGCTTTCTTT. Its translation is CASSMMGQGNTEAFF. V usage is TRBV5-1 and J usage is TRBJ1-1; 9 nucleotides agree with TRBD1. The germline CDR1 and CDR2 sequences are SGHRS and YFSETQ. The CDR3 has 15 amino acids. The junction had 5 bases not matched to a gene; V was cut back by 4 bases and J by 1 base. The full variable domain, with the rest looked up from reference TRBV5-1 and TRBJ1-1, is KAGVTQTPRYLIKTRGQQVTLSCSPISGHRSVSWYQQTPGQGLQFLFEYFSETQRNKGNFPGRFSGRQFSNSRSEMNVSTLELGDSALYLCASSMMGQGNTEAFFGQGTRLTVV.

This clone was observed once. The chain couples TRBV7-8 to TRBJ1-1; TRBD1 might be the D (5 bases). CDR3 length: 15 amino acids. The germline V gene has CDR1 SGHVS and CDR2 FQNEAQ. Trimming took 6 bases from V and 1 from J, leaving 15 bases between them. The CDR3, as DNA: TGTGCCAGCAGTCCCCACGGGGGGAGGAACACTGAAGCTTTCTTT. Its protein is CASSPHGGRNTEAFF.

V is TRBV2 and J is TRBJ2-2, with a possible D match to TRBD2 (6 bases). Between the trimmed V and J ends, which lost 6 bases and 2 bases, there was a span of 28 bases. The CDR3 covers 20 residues. In germline, CDR1 is SNHLY, CDR2 FYNNEI. CDR3 sequence reads: CASRAPPGTSSQSNTGELFF. CDR3 coding DNA: TGTGCCAGCAGAGCGCCCCCCGGGACTTCCTCTCAATCTAACACCGGGGAGCTGTTTTTT.

The rearrangement joins TRBV11-3 to TRBJ2-5, with 7 bases that match TRBD2. The germline V gene encodes CDR1 SGHNT and CDR2 YENEEA. Trimming at V came to 4 bases and at J to 0 bases, leaving 14 bases not matched to a gene. This CDR3 has 18 residues. The CDR3 region has the DNA TGTGCCAGCAGCTCCGGACTAGATTCGGTAAAGGACCAAGAGACCCAGTACTTC. Translating it yields CASSSGLDSVKDQETQYF.

This sequence joins TRBV3-1 (or the pseudogene TRBV3-2) and TRBJ1-2; D is unresolved. The germline gives CDR1 LGHDT, CDR2 YNNKEL (reference sequence). This CDR3 is built from 16 residues. V lost 1 base and J 0 bases, leaving 12 bases between the germline ends. CDR3 amino acids: CASSQGARVPNYGYTF. Written as DNA, the CDR3 is TGTGCCAGCAGCCAAGGGGCGAGGGTGCCTAACTATGGCTACACCTTC.

The chain is built from TRBV5-1 and TRBJ2-7; 10 bases align to TRBD1. V was pared by 7 bases and J by 2 bases, with 9 bases of the junction left unmatched. This CDR3 has 15 residues. Germline loops: CDR1 SGHRS, CDR2 YFSETQ. The CDR3 loop is CASSRGQGLTYEQYF. The CDR3 nucleotides read TGCGCCAGCTCCCGGGGACAGGGGTTGACCTACGAGCAGTACTTC.